The rows below give T cell receptor beta chains drawn from one sample of a study of cytomegalovirus exposure and HLA in healthy donors. Libraries were prepared by immunoSEQ multiplex PCR; TCRdb keeps only in-frame clonotypes and omits some of them. The table lists around 140,000 clones, 64% of them singletons. Sequenced sample: PBMCs. The receptors come from a woman in her forties in good health and CMV-seronegative. The CDR3 runs from the conserved cysteine through the conserved F or W. The order of the fields is clone size, D gene, J gene, V gene, CDR3 protein, CDR3 DNA. A D gene is named only where the DNA matches it firmly. Rows give clone size only sometimes, using once, few, many, or a class for an expanded clone.

few TRBD1 TRBJ1-1 TRBV11-2 CASSVQQGVGAFF TGTGCCAGCAGCGTTCAACAGGGGGTAGGGGCTTTCTTT
NA NA TRBJ2-1 TRBV7-9 CASSRRGSGYNEQFF TGTGCCAGCAGCAGACGGGGGAGTGGCTACAATGAGCAGTTCTTC
NA NA TRBJ1-5 TRBV5-4 CASSLDMGQGPQHF TGTGCCAGCAGCTTGGACATGGGACAAGGACCCCAGCATTTT
NA TRBD2 TRBJ2-2 TRBV10-1 CASSASGGYTGELFF TGCGCCAGCAGTGCCAGCGGGGGGTACACCGGGGAGCTGTTTTTT
NA NA TRBJ2-3 TRBV5-1 CASSLGQSTDTQYF TGCGCCAGCAGCTTGGGACAGAGCACAGATACGCAGTATTTT
few NA TRBJ1-1 TRBV15 CATSRSWNTEAFF TGTGCCACCAGCAGATCGTGGAACACTGAAGCTTTCTTT
NA TRBD1 TRBJ1-4 TRBV7-2 CASSLARTGQVLFF TGTGCCAGCAGCTTAGCGCGAACGGGACAGGTCCTGTTTTTT
NA TRBD1 TRBJ2-5 TRBV6-5 CASSYKGRPGGTQYF TGTGCCAGCAGTTACAAGGGGAGACCAGGGGGGACCCAGTACTTC
NA TRBD1 TRBJ1-5 TRBV27 CASSLSRTGGLNQPQHF TGTGCCAGCAGTTTATCGAGGACAGGGGGCTTAAATCAGCCCCAGCATTTT
NA TRBD2 TRBJ2-3 TRBV5-8 CASIYPGTSSYTDTQYF TGTGCCAGCATATACCCCGGGACTAGCTCTTACACAGATACGCAGTATTTT
NA NA TRBJ2-3 TRBV7-2 CASSERGRGTQYF TGTGCCAGCAGCGAGAGGGGGCGGGGTACGCAGTATTTT
NA TRBD1 TRBJ1-3 TRBV30 CAWGQGNSGNTIYF TGTGCCTGGGGACAGGGGAACTCTGGAAACACCATATATTTT
NA NA TRBJ1-3 TRBV7-2 CASSLTGSGNTIYF TGTGCCAGCAGCTTAACAGGCTCTGGAAACACCATATATTTT
NA TRBD1 TRBJ1-1 TRBV2 CGQGDRSTEAFF TGTGGACAGGGGGACAGGAGCACTGAAGCTTTCTTT
NA TRBD1 TRBJ2-5 TRBV19 CASSRTGLAETQYF TGTGCCAGTAGCCGGACAGGGTTGGCAGAGACCCAGTACTTC
few TRBD1 TRBJ2-7 TRBV7-3 CASSIAGQGDYEQYF TGTGCCAGCAGCATAGCGGGACAGGGGGACTACGAGCAGTACTTC
few TRBD1 TRBJ1-1 TRBV6-5 CASSRDRGNTEAFF TGTGCCAGCAGCCGGGACAGGGGGAACACTGAAGCTTTCTTT
NA NA TRBJ2-7 TRBV6-1 CASSRGGGYEQYF TGTGCCAGCAGTAGAGGGGGGGGGTACGAGCAGTACTTC
few NA TRBJ1-2 TRBV7-8 CASSYRVQLYGYTF TGTGCCAGCAGTTACAGGGTCCAACTCTATGGCTACACCTTC
NA TRBD1 TRBJ2-1 TRBV2 CASSVNGQGLNEQFF TGTGCCAGCAGTGTAAATGGACAGGGTCTTAATGAGCAGTTCTTC
NA NA TRBJ1-6 TRBV2 CASSEVVRGFSYNSPLHF TGTGCCAGCAGTGAGGTTGTACGGGGTTTCTCCTATAATTCACCCCTCCACTTT
few TRBD1 TRBJ2-7 TRBV11-2 CASLRTGGEGGGEQYF TGTGCCAGCTTGAGGACAGGGGGCGAAGGGGGTGGAGAGCAGTACTTC
NA NA TRBJ2-2 TRBV28 CASRSGTGELFF TGTGCCAGCAGGTCGGGCACCGGGGAGCTGTTTTTT
NA NA TRBJ1-2 TRBV18 CASSLQVYGYTF TGTGCCAGCTCCCTACAGGTCTATGGCTACACCTTC
NA TRBD1 TRBJ1-6 TRBV9 CASSGGQVYSPLHF TGTGCCAGCAGCGGGGGACAGGTATACTCACCCCTCCACTTT
NA NA TRBJ2-7 TRBV15 CATSPILKDNSYEQYF TGTGCCACCAGCCCGATCTTGAAGGACAACTCCTACGAGCAGTACTTC
NA NA TRBJ2-7 TRBV9 CASSVDSGGGYEQYF TGTGCCAGCAGCGTAGATTCAGGGGGAGGCTACGAGCAGTACTTC
NA TRBD2 TRBJ2-3 TRBV7-3 CASSSGLAGGLIDTQYF TGTGCCAGCAGCTCAGGACTAGCGGGGGGGCTGATAGATACGCAGTATTTT
NA TRBD1 TRBJ2-3 TRBV7-3 CASSFRGQASTDTQYF TGTGCCAGCAGCTTTAGGGGACAGGCCTCCACAGATACGCAGTATTTT
NA NA TRBJ1-6 TRBV15 CATSRAGSGYSPLHF TGTGCCACCAGCAGAGCGGGGTCCGGATATTCACCCCTCCACTTT
NA NA TRBJ1-2 TRBV28 CASSRGAVGYTF TGTGCCAGCAGCCGGGGGGCGGTAGGCTACACCTTC
NA TRBD2 TRBJ2-3 TRBV28 CASSTYWTGGTDTDTQYF TGTGCCAGCAGTACTTATTGGACGGGGGGGACCGACACAGATACGCAGTATTTT
NA TRBD1 TRBJ1-4 TRBV2 CASRETTGVGEKLFF TGTGCCAGCAGGGAAACCACAGGGGTGGGTGAAAAACTGTTTTTT
few TRBD2 TRBJ2-7 TRBV10-3 CAIRSAGGYEQYF TGTGCCATCAGATCAGCGGGGGGCTACGAGCAGTACTTC
NA NA TRBJ1-5 TRBV6-5 CASSLTGTPNQPQHF TGTGCCAGCAGCCTTACAGGGACACCCAATCAGCCCCAGCATTTT
NA NA TRBJ1-2 TRBV13 CASSLGGQTNYGYTF TGTGCCAGCAGCTTGGGAGGGCAGACTAACTATGGCTACACCTTC
few TRBD1 TRBJ1-1 TRBV19 CASSASQGGKGEAFF TGTGCCAGTAGCGCTTCCCAGGGGGGAAAGGGTGAAGCTTTCTTT
NA TRBD2 TRBJ2-1 TRBV19 CASSIAGLAGFYNEQFF TGTGCCAGTAGTATAGCCGGACTAGCGGGGTTTTACAATGAGCAGTTCTTC
NA NA TRBJ2-3 TRBV5-6 CASSLERTDTQYF TGTGCCAGCAGCTTGGAGAGGACAGATACGCAGTATTTT
NA NA TRBJ2-7 TRBV11-1 CASSPEGYEQYF TGTGCCAGCAGCCCAGAGGGCTACGAGCAGTACTTC
NA NA TRBJ1-2 TRBV28 CASNVAANYGYTF TGTGCCAGCAACGTGGCCGCTAACTATGGCTACACCTTC
NA NA TRBJ2-2 TRBV4-1 CASKPSPLNTGELFF TGCGCCAGCAAGCCGTCCCCCCTTAACACCGGGGAGCTGTTTTTT
few NA TRBJ1-4 TRBV4-1 CASSSRGYLVGTNEKLFF TGCGCCAGCAGCTCAAGGGGCTATTTAGTAGGGACTAATGAAAAACTGTTTTTT
NA NA TRBJ1-1 TRBV7-8 CASSSGSRGKGTEAFF TGTGCCAGCAGCTCAGGAAGTAGAGGGAAGGGCACTGAAGCTTTCTTT
NA TRBD1 TRBJ2-7 TRBV28 CASSLAPGTGNEQYF TGTGCCAGCAGTTTGGCACCCGGGACAGGGAACGAGCAGTACTTC
NA TRBD1 TRBJ1-3 TRBV5-4 CASSRTGAGNTIYF TGTGCCAGCAGCCGGACAGGGGCTGGAAACACCATATATTTT
few TRBD2 TRBJ2-3 TRBV4-2 CASSQEGSGGASDTQYF TGTGCCAGCAGCCAAGAGGGTAGCGGGGGGGCTTCAGATACGCAGTATTTT
NA TRBD2 TRBJ2-3 TRBV4-2 CASSQGASLAGGGSTDTQYF TGTGCCAGCAGCCAAGGGGCCTCCCTGGCCGGGGGGGGCAGCACAGATACGCAGTATTTT
NA NA TRBJ1-2 TRBV27 CASSLRGNPNYGYTF TGTGCCAGCAGTTTAAGGGGCAACCCTAACTATGGCTACACCTTC
few NA TRBJ1-2 TRBV5-1 CASSFSGDYGYTF TGCGCCAGCAGCTTCTCCGGGGACTATGGCTACACCTTC
few TRBD1 TRBJ1-6 TRBV6-6 CASAKGQHNSPLHF TGTGCCAGCGCAAAGGGACAGCATAATTCACCCCTCCACTTT
NA NA TRBJ1-4 TRBV4-1 CASRRGQDNEKLFF TGCGCCAGCAGACGTGGGCAAGATAATGAAAAACTGTTTTTT
once TRBD1 TRBJ2-7 TRBV29-1 CSALGQGNEQYF TGCAGCGCCCTGGGACAGGGGAACGAGCAGTACTTC